This TCR beta chain derives from a study of blood T cell repertoires in COVID-19. Background on the study: The study drew acute and convalescent COVID-19 samples from the United States, Italy and Spain. Nucleic acid was either cDNA or gDNA, and it came from T cells, B-cell-depleted T cells, or PBMCs.

Trimming stripped 4 bases from V and 2 bases from J, with 11 bases between. Germline CDR1 is MGHDK and CDR2 is SYGVNS. The CDR3 is 14 amino acids. Profiling relied on immunoSEQ multiplex PCR, and the TCRdb table lists in-frame clones only, not all of them. This table holds under 150,000 clones, around 84% found once. Sequenced: peripheral blood. This chain uses TRBV25-1 with TRBJ1-1; D unclear. The TCR was taken from a man aged 35 to 55 with acute or convalescent COVID-19. CDR3 sequence (DNA): TGTGCCAGCAGTGTCTCTCTACCCAACACTGAAGCTTTCTTT. Its protein is CASSVSLPNTEAFF.